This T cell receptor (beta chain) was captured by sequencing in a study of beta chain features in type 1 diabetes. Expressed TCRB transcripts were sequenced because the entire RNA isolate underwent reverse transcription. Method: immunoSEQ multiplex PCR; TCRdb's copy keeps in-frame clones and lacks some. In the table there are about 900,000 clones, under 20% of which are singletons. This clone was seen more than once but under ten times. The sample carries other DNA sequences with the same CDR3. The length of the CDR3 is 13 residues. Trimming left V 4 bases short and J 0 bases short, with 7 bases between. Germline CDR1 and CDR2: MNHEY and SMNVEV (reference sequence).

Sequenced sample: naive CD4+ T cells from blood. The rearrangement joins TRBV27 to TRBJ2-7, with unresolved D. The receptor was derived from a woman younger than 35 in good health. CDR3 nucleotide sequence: TGTGCCAGCAGTTCCTCCTTCTCCTACGAGCAGTACTTC. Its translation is CASSSSFSYEQYF.